Reported below is one T cell receptor beta chain. Its antigen is currently unknown. Researchers ran the assay at a deep level. Study processing details: ImmunoSEQ yielded junction-only sequences lacking quality scores, so filtering differed. Here immunoSEQ multiplex PCR was the method, and the copy in TCRdb shows in-frame clones only, minus some. V and J calls and clone size are those listed in that table; D and trimming were worked out from the DNA. The data hold 470,000 or so clones, with around 80% observed a single time. The data are from a study of shared clonotypes between healthy human individuals. General study findings and limits: It was the few donors that limited the genetic and exposure-history diversity represented.

V lost 8 bases and J 0 bases, leaving 10 bases between the germline ends. CDR1 and CDR2 from the germline V gene are GTSNPN and SVGIG (reference sequence). The CDR3 has 12 residues. Sequences were obtained from PBMCs. This sequence originates from a woman aged 40-49 years in good health. Some clones in this sample may be carry-over from other donors' samples. The chain joins TRBV30 to TRBJ1-2; TRBD1 might be the D (6 bases). The CDR3 DNA reads as TGTGCCGGGACATACGCTAACTATGGCTACACCTTC. Its translation: CAGTYANYGYTF.